Included here is one T cell receptor beta chain sequence, with context. Its antigen remains undetermined. No much larger clonotype is one base removed from it; base qualities were not supplied. Genomic DNA was isolated using the Qiagen DNeasy kit from unsorted PBMCs as well as from negatively selected CD4+ and CD8+ fractions. TCR beta CDR3 regions were amplified by immunoSEQ multiplex PCR using primers annealing to V and J segments. Amplification bias was minimized using a synthetic immune receptor repertoire, and residual bias was removed computationally after sequencing. Regarding the original processing steps: Repertoire diversity was quantified as the Shannon entropy index using custom Python scripts. Unsorted, CD4+ and CD8+ repertoires were analyzed separately, except for combined analyses in which CD4+ and CD8+ sequences were merged in silico. A clone was considered expanded if an increase in frequency of at least 2-fold after treatment relative to C1D1 was found, and a pseudocount of 0.5 was applied to clones undetected at baseline. Clones with 0 or 1 copy at C1D1 were defined as singleton clones, while clones with 2 or more copies were defined as non-singleton clones. Clones expanded in unsorted samples were annotated as CD4+, CD8+ or unknown by matching protein sequences in sorted samples from the same patient. Wilcoxon tests on paired samples were used to test changes in diversity from C1D1 to C4D1. Drawn from immuneACCESS, this table holds only the in-frame rearrangements with V and J called that TCRdb kept. Clones are partly lost; checked studies trace under half to an unresolved V gene and leave the rest unexplained. Clone size and the V and J calls come from that table; the DNA yielded D and trimming. The sample has around 15,000 clones on record, around nine tenths of them singletons. About a fifth of the sample is in the top ten clones.

This sample was included in a study of PD-1 blockade in classical Hodgkin lymphoma (dated by TCRdb to 2020 to 2022). As for the study more broadly: Nivolumab dosing was 3 mg/kg intravenously every 2 weeks, continuing until either disease progression or unacceptable toxicity. The study used CyTOF and TCR beta sequencing to define a peripheral blood immune signature of response to PD-1 blockade in classical Hodgkin lymphoma. The study at large found these results: Baseline diversity similar to that of newly diagnosed patients was observed in trial patients achieving complete response, whereas significantly lower diversity was observed in partial responders and progressors. The study covered only a single clinical trial cohort, and the causes of the repertoire differences, possibly disease activity or prior therapy, were still not defined. Lower diversity was seen in patients whose nivolumab began less than 1 year after ASCT, and these patients were left out of later analyses so that immune reconstitution would not confound the results. Newly diagnosed patients were reported to have lower baseline TCR diversity than healthy donors, and relapsed/refractory patients were reported to have lower baseline TCR diversity still. CD4+ but not CD8+ TCR diversity rose significantly by C4D1 (p=0.0027 vs p=0.16), most apparent in complete responders (p=0.02).

The CDR3 starts with the cysteine, ends with the phenylalanine, and has 14 residues. Only the CDR3 DNA stays, 42 bases, in frame from base 1. Sequences SEHNR (CDR1) and FQNEAQ (CDR2) are obtained from the germline V gene (reference sequence). Deletion took 3 bases off V and 0 bases off J, with a span of 8 bases between the germline ends. What the time point label conveys for this sample: cycle 4 day 1 (C4D1), after 6 weeks of nivolumab. Relapse after autologous stem cell transplantation had occurred in all trial patients, and cohorts A, B and C were distinguished by prior brentuximab vedotin exposure. Magnetic negative selection with a Miltenyi CD8+ T cell isolation kit was used to purify CD8+ T cells from thawed PBMCs. The trial cohort was composed of under 70 patients with relapsed/refractory classical Hodgkin lymphoma, for whom complete response, partial response or progressive disease was recorded as best overall response. Single-agent nivolumab was administered to trial patients in the multi-cohort phase II CheckMate 205 trial. An independent review committee assessed best overall response by applying the 2007 International Working Group response criteria. Trial PBMCs were obtained immediately prior to nivolumab initiation (C1D1) and on therapy at cycle 2 day 1 and cycle 4 day 1. After peripheral blood was drawn into 8 mL Vacutainer Cell Preparation Tubes, PBMCs were isolated by centrifugation and then cryopreserved. Purified CD4+ and CD8+ fractions were prepared only for cases where an additional PBMC sample was available. Magnetically labelled cells were removed on LS columns in a quadroMACS separator, and the flow-through was retained as the purified fraction.

Sequencing was performed on CD8+ T cells from blood, taken before the fourth cycle of nivolumab. The receptor comes from a human donor with classical Hodgkin lymphoma. The V and J segments used are TRBV7-9 and TRBJ2-5; a weak D assignment points to TRBD2 (6 bases agree). The CDR3 has the sequence CASSLPGDQETQYF. The nucleotide sequence reads TGTGCCAGCAGCTTGCCGGGGGACCAAGAGACCCAGTACTTC. Supplemented by the reference TRBV7-9 and TRBJ2-5 proteins around the CDR3, the complete variable domain is DTGVSQNPRHKITKRGQNVTFRCDPISEHNRLYWYRQTLGQGPEFLTYFQNEAQLEKSRLLSDRFSAERPKGSFSTLEIQRTEQGDSAMYLCASSLPGDQETQYFGPGTRLLVL.